Listed here are 14 T cell receptor beta chains from one sample, sequenced in a study of cytomegalovirus exposure and HLA in healthy donors. Both 60 Vbeta primers and 13 Jbeta primers went into the PCR. Produced via immunoSEQ multiplex PCR; TCRdb's table is partial and in-frame only. The sample lists approximately 140,000 clones, roughly three quarters seen once, with nearly 5% in the top ten. The specimen was PBMCs. These receptors originate from a woman in her forties or fifties in good health and CMV-seronegative.

The sample holds many counts of this clone. Different DNA sequences within this sample yield the same CDR3. The chain employs TRBV7-2 and TRBJ1-2, with 9 bases aligning to TRBD1. Per germline, CDR1 SGHTA and CDR2 FQGNSA. The CDR3 totals 14 residues. V dropped 1 base and J dropped 8; count of bases not matched to a gene: 5. The CDR3 DNA is TGTGCCAGCAGCTTAGTCATTACAGGGGGCGGCTACACCTTC. Encoded protein: CASSLVITGGGYTF.

This chain links TRBV5-4 with TRBJ1-6; 9 nucleotides align to TRBD1. The length of the CDR3 is 15 residues. Germline V lookup: CDR1 SGHNT, CDR2 YYREEE (reference sequence). Trimming took 3 bases from V and 10 from J; bases not matched to a gene: 8. CDR3 amino acids: CASSYWDRVQSPLHF. DNA for the CDR3: TGTGCCAGCAGCTACTGGGACAGGGTACAGTCACCCCTCCACTTT. Looking up the rest from reference TRBV5-4 and TRBJ1-6 gives the full variable domain: ETGVTQSPTHLIKTRGQQVTLRCSSQSGHNTVSWYQQALGQGPQFIFQYYREEENGRGNFPPRFSGLQFPNYSSELNVNALELDDSALYLCASSYWDRVQSPLHFGNGTRLTVT.

This rearrangement joins TRBV6-5 to TRBJ1-1; D is undetermined. The CDR3 sequence is 15 residues long. V dropped 2 bases and J dropped 6 bases, with 16 bases sitting between them. Looked up from germline, CDR1 is MNHEY and CDR2 is SVGAGI. The CDR3 protein is CASSYDPSSGSEAFF. The CDR3 region has the DNA TGTGCCAGCAGTTACGACCCCTCGTCGGGTTCTGAAGCTTTCTTT.

J is TRBJ2-5 and V is TRBV2; TRBD2 aligns across 13 bases. Losses at the gene ends were 5 bases for V and 5 bases for J; bases not matched to a gene: 5. The V gene's germline CDR1 is SNHLY and CDR2 FYNNEI. This CDR3 comprises 15 residues. Written as DNA, the CDR3 is TGTGCCAGCAGTATGGGACTAGCGGGGTTTGAGACCCAGTACTTC. Translating gives CASSMGLAGFETQYF.

This clone was detected a few times. The chain combines TRBV2 with TRBJ2-7, with TRBD2 matching 7 bases. With 7 bases clipped from V and 6 bases from J, the junction kept 3 bases outside the gene matches. CDR1 is SNHLY and CDR2 is FYNNEI in the germline V gene. CDR3 length: 11 amino acids. The CDR3 sequence is CASMGRVEQYF. The CDR3 DNA sequence: TGTGCCAGCATGGGGAGGGTCGAGCAGTACTTC.

This rearrangement joins TRBV2 to TRBJ2-3, with D maybe TRBD1 (6 bases). CDR1 is SNHLY and CDR2 is FYNNEI in the germline V gene. V lost 6 bases and J lost 3, with 13 bases in between. This CDR3 has 14 amino acids. The CDR3 spells CASRLSTGTDTQYF. CDR3 bases: TGTGCCAGCAGACTCAGTACAGGGACAGATACGCAGTATTTT.

CDR3 residues: CASSLGGFNQPQHF. CDR3 nucleotides: TGTGCCAGCAGCTTAGGAGGGTTCAATCAGCCCCAGCATTTT. The chain couples TRBV7-2 to TRBJ1-5; D unresolved. This CDR3 is 14 amino acids long. Germline lookup yields CDR1 SGHTA and CDR2 FQGNSA. V was pared by 1 base and J by 3 bases, with 7 bases between.

This clone showed up just once. As DNA, the CDR3 is TGTGCCAGCAGCTTAGCAGGGTTGGGGGGCCAAGAGACCCAGTACTTC. Translating gives CASSLAGLGGQETQYF. The chain carries TRBV7-6 and TRBJ2-5; tentative D call: TRBD2 (6 bases). The V and J ends lost 0 bases and 1 base respectively, with 12 bases between them. CDR1 and CDR2 from the germline V gene are SGHVS and FNYEAQ. The length of the CDR3 is 16 residues.

The chain joins TRBV6-6 to TRBJ1-2, with a possible D match to TRBD1 (6 bases). The CDR3 totals 13 residues. Trimming pared 8 bases from V and 0 bases from J, leaving 10 bases between. Germline lookup yields CDR1 MNHNY and CDR2 SVGAGI (reference sequence). CDR3 bases: TGTGCCAGCCTGGACAGCACTAACTATGGCTACACCTTC. It translates to CASLDSTNYGYTF.

The chain links TRBV9 to TRBJ1-1, with 7 bases matching TRBD1. The germline V gene encodes CDR1 SGDLS and CDR2 YYNGEE. With 6 bases clipped from V and 0 bases from J, the junction kept 26 bases outside the gene matches. This CDR3 has 21 residues. CDR3 residues: CASTHRILRTGRHGVNTEAFF. The CDR3 DNA reads as TGTGCCAGCACCCACCGAATATTACGGACAGGCCGTCACGGGGTGAACACTGAAGCTTTCTTT.

The chain employs TRBV6-1 and TRBJ2-3, with D perhaps TRBD2 (6 bases). The V and J ends lost 1 base and 4 bases respectively, with 12 bases between them. The CDR3 is 15 amino acids. Germline CDR1 and CDR2: MNHNS and SASEGT. As DNA, the CDR3 is TGTGCCAGCAGTGAAGGGGGGGATCTAGCAGATACGCAGTATTTT. It encodes CASSEGGDLADTQYF.

This chain connects TRBV5-1 to TRBJ1-2; possibly TRBD1 for D (5 bases). Per germline, CDR1 SGHRS and CDR2 YFSETQ. The CDR3 is 14 residues long. Trimming removed 0 bases at V and 4 bases at J, with 10 bases between. CDR3 DNA: TGCGCCAGCAGCTTGGTGGACATGATCTATGGCTACACCTTC. As protein: CASSLVDMIYGYTF.

The CDR3 DNA is TGCAGCGCTTCCAACACTGAAGCTTTCTTT. Translating gives CSASNTEAFF. V is TRBV29-1 and J is TRBJ1-1; D gene unclear. Trimming shortened V by 7 bases and J by 2 bases, and 5 bases separated the two germline ends. The CDR3 runs to 10 residues. CDR1 SQVTM and CDR2 ANQGSEA come from the germline V gene. Full variable domain (missing parts from reference TRBV29-1 and TRBJ1-1): SAVISQKPSRDICQRGTSLTIQCQVDSQVTMMFWYRQQPGQSLTLIATANQGSEATYESGFVIDKFPISRPNLTFSTLTVSNMSPEDSSIYLCSASNTEAFFGQGTRLTVV.

The chain has TRBV5-1 and TRBJ2-2; 12 nucleotides match TRBD2. V was clipped by 7 bases and J by 3 bases; unmatched bases: 4. CDR1 is SGHRS and CDR2 is YFSETQ in the germline V gene. The CDR3 extends over 15 amino acids. CDR3 in DNA: TGCGCCAGCCTCCGACTAGCGGGGGACACCGGGGAGCTGTTTTTT. This codes for CASLRLAGDTGELFF. The variable domain in full, with the rest retrieved from reference TRBV5-1 and TRBJ2-2, is KAGVTQTPRYLIKTRGQQVTLSCSPISGHRSVSWYQQTPGQGLQFLFEYFSETQRNKGNFPGRFSGRQFSNSRSEMNVSTLELGDSALYLCASLRLAGDTGELFFGEGSRLTVL.